This passage covers 9 T cell receptor beta chains from one sample sequenced in a study of control samples from healthy donors and cancer patients. Repertoires were generated with immunoSEQ multiplex PCR, while TCRdb's copy carries only in-frame clones and drops some. The sample consists of about 25,000 clones, almost 85% of them appearing once. Sequenced: PBMCs. These receptors were collected from a woman in her sixties with head and neck cancer.

This sequence joins TRBV7-6 and TRBJ2-7; D is uncertain. CDR1 and CDR2 from the germline V gene are SGHVS and FNYEAQ. Deletions cut 5 bases from V and 5 bases from J, with 13 bases between. The CDR3 is 13 residues long. The CDR3 bases are TGTGCCAGCAGCCTTGAGGATGTCCACGAGCAGTACTTC. This codes for CASSLEDVHEQYF.

The chain has TRBV2 and TRBJ2-5; no reliable D call. There are 11 residues in the CDR3. The ends were cut back, 3 bases at V and 5 bases at J, with 4 bases in the middle. Germline CDR1 SNHLY, CDR2 FYNNEI. DNA for the CDR3: TGTGCCAGCAGTGATGAGGAGACCCAGTACTTC. The encoded protein is CASSDEETQYF.

This chain joins TRBV7-6 and TRBJ2-4; D may be TRBD1 or TRBD2 (5 bases each). The CDR3 extends over 16 amino acids. Between the trimmed V and J ends, which lost 3 bases and 5 bases, there was a span of 17 bases. Germline V gene data show CDR1 as SGHVS and CDR2 as FNYEAQ. The CDR3 loop reads CASSLAAWGNENIQYF. CDR3 nucleotides: TGTGCCAGCAGCTTGGCGGCGTGGGGGAATGAAAACATTCAGTACTTC.

This clone was observed a few times. The chain recombines TRBV14 with TRBJ1-1; 8 nucleotides align to TRBD1. The J segment lost 11 bases and the V segment lost 3 bases, leaving 8 bases of the junction unmatched. The CDR3 has 13 amino acids. Per the germline V gene, CDR1 is SGHDN and CDR2 is FVKESK. In DNA, the CDR3 is TGTGCCAGCAGCCAGTTTAACAGGGGGGGTGCTTTCTTT. This codes for CASSQFNRGGAFF.

The chain has TRBV7-9 and TRBJ1-1; 7 bases line up with TRBD1. Germline V gene data show CDR1 as SEHNR and CDR2 as FQNEAQ (reference sequence). V was clipped by 1 base and J by 5 bases; unmatched bases: 7. This CDR3 is 15 amino acids long. The CDR3 is CASSLGAGGETEAFF. The CDR3 DNA follows: TGTGCCAGCAGCTTAGGAGCAGGGGGTGAAACTGAAGCTTTCTTT.

This chain connects TRBV30 to TRBJ2-1; D not resolved. This CDR3 contains 12 residues. Germline CDR1 GTSNPN, CDR2 SVGIG (reference sequence). V was shortened by 4 bases and J by 7 bases, with 11 bases between the two germline ends. CDR3 region: CAWTARVNEQFF. In DNA form, the CDR3 reads TGTGCCTGGACGGCCCGGGTAAATGAGCAGTTCTTC.

V gene TRBV5-4 combines with J gene TRBJ1-3; the D is unclear. V lost 4 bases to trimming and J lost 4 bases, with 15 bases between them. The CDR3 runs 15 residues. Germline V CDR1 and CDR2: SGHNT, YYREEE (reference sequence). The CDR3 DNA sequence: TGTGCCAGCAGCCCCGAGGGAATGCACGGAAACACCATATATTTT. Translation gives CASSPEGMHGNTIYF.

The chain couples TRBV5-8 to TRBJ1-4; D might be TRBD1 (5 bases). This CDR3 is 14 amino acids long. CDR1 is SGHTS, CDR2 YDEGEE, per germline. V shed 7 bases and J shed 2 bases, with 12 bases lying between them. DNA of the CDR3: TGTGCCAGCGGAAAGGGGTGGACTAATGAAAAACTGTTTTTT. Translating gives CASGKGWTNEKLFF.

The CDR3 DNA follows: TGTGCCAGCAGCCAGCAGGGGGCCCCCGCGCCCCTCCACTTT. Protein product: CASSQQGAPAPLHF. The chain combines TRBV7-2 with TRBJ1-6, with 8 bases aligning to TRBD1. The germline gives CDR1 SGHTA, CDR2 FQGNSA. CDR3 length equals 14 residues. The trim removed 5 bases at V and 13 bases at J, leaving 10 bases unmatched.